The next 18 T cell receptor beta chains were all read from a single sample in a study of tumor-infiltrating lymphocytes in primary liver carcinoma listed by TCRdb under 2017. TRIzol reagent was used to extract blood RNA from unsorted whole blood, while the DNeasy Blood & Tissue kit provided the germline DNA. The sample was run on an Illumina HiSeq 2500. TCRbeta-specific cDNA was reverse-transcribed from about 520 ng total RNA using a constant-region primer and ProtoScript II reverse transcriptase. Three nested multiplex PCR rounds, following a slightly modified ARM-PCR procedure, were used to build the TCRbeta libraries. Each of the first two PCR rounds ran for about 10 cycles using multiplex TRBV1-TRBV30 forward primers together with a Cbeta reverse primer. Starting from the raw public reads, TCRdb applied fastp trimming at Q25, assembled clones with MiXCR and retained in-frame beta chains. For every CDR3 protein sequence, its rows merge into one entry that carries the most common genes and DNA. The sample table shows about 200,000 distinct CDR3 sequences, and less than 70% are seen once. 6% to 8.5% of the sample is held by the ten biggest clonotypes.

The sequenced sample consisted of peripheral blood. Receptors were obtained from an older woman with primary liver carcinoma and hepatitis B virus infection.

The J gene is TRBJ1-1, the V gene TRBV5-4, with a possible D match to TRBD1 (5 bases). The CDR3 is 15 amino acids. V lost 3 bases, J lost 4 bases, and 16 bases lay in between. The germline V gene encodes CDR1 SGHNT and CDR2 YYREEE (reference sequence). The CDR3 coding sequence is TGTGCCAGCAGCTGGCCCGGGGGACCGGGCACTGAAGCTTTCTTT. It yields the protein CASSWPGGPGTEAFF.

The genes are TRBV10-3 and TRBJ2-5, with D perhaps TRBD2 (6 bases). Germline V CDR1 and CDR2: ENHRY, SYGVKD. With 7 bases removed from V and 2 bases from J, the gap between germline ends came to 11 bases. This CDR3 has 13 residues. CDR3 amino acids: CAINEGTQETQYF. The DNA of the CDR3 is TGTGCCATCAATGAAGGGACTCAAGAGACCCAGTACTTC.

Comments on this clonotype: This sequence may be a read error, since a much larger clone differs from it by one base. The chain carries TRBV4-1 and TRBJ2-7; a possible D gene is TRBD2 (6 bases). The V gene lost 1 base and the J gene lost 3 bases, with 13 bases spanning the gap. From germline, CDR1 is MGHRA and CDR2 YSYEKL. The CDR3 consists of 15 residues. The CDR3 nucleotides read TGCGCCAGCAGCCAAGGGCTAGAGGGAGGCTACGAGCAGTACTTC. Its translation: CASSQGLEGGYEQYF.

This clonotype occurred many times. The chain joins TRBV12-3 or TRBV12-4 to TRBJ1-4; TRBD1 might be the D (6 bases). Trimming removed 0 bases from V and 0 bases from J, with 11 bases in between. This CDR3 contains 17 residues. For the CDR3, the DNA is TGTGCCAGCAGTTTAGCGCGGGGGGGCGCAACTAATGAAAAACTGTTTTTT. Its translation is CASSLARGGATNEKLFF.

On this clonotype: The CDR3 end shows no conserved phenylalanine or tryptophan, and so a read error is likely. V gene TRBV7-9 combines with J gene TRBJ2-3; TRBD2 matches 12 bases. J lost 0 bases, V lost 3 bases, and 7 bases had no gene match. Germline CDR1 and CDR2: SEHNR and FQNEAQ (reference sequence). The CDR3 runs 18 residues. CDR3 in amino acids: CASSFPTSGSMSTDTQYL. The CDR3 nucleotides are TGTGCCAGCAGCTTCCCGACTAGCGGGAGTATGAGCACAGATACGCAGTATCTT.

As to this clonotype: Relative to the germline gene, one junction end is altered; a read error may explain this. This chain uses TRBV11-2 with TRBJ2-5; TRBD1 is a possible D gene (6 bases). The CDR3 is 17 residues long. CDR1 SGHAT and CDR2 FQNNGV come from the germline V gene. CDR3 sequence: CASNRGSRQAIKETQCF. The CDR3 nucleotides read TGTGCCAGCAACCGCGGGTCGAGACAGGCTATCAAAGAGACCCAGTGCTTC.

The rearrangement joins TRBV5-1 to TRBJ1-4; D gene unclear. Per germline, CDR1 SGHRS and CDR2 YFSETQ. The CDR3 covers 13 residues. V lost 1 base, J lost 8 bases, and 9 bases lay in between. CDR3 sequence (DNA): TGCGCCAGCAGCTTGTTCGTTTCGGAAAAACTGTTTTTT. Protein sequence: CASSLFVSEKLFF.

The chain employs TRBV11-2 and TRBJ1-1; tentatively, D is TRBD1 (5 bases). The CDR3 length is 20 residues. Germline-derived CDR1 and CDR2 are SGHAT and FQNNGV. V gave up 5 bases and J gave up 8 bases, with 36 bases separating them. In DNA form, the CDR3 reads TGTGCCAGCAGCCCACATCTGCACGTACACCTTCGCTTTTGGGGCTACGAAGCTTTCTTT. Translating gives CASSPHLHVHLRFWGYEAFF.

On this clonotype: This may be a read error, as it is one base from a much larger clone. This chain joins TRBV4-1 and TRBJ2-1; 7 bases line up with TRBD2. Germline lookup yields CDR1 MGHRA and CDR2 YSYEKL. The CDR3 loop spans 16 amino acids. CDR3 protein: CASNQGGGRARNEQFF. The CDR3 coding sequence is TGCGCCAGCAACCAAGGAGGAGGGAGGGCCCGGAATGAGCAGTTCTTC.

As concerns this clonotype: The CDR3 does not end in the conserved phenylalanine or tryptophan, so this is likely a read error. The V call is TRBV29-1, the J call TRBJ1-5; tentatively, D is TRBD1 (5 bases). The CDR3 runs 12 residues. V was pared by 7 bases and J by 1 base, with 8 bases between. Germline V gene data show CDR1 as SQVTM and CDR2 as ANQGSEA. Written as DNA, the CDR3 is TGCAGCGCCGGGGACAGCAATCAGCCCCAGCATACT. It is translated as CSAGDSNQPQHT.

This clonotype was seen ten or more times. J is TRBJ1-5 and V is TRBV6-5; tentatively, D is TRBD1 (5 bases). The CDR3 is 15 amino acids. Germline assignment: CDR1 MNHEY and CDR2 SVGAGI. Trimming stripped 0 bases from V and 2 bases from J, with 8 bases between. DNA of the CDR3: TGTGCCAGCAGTTACTCCGGACAACGCAATCAGCCCCAGCATTTT. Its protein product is CASSYSGQRNQPQHF.

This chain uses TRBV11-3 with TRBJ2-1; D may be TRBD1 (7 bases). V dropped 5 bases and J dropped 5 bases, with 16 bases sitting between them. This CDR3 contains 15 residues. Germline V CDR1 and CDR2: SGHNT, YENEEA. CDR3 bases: TGTGCCAGCAGCCCAATGACAGGGACTCACAATGAGCAGTTCTTC. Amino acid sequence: CASSPMTGTHNEQFF. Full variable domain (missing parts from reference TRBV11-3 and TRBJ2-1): EAGVVQSPRYKIIEKKQPVAFWCNPISGHNTLYWYLQNLGQGPELLIRYENEEAVDDSQLPKDRFSAERLKGVDSTLKIQPAELGDSAVYLCASSPMTGTHNEQFFGPGTRLTVL.

The CDR3 DNA reads as TGTGCCGCCGAATCCGGGACATGGAACAATGAGCAGTTCTTC. It translates to CAAESGTWNNEQFF. J is TRBJ2-1 and V is TRBV10-3; TRBD1 might be the D (6 bases). Germline assignment: CDR1 ENHRY and CDR2 SYGVKD. Trimming shortened V by 11 bases and J by 5 bases, and 19 bases separated the two germline ends. CDR3 length: 14 residues.

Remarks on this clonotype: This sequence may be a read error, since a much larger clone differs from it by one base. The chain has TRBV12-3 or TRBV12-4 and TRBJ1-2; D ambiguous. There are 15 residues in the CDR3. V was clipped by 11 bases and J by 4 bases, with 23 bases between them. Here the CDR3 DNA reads TGTGCCTGCGGGAGACGGCCTAGTAACCTCTATGGCTACACCTTC. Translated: CACGRRPSNLYGYTF.

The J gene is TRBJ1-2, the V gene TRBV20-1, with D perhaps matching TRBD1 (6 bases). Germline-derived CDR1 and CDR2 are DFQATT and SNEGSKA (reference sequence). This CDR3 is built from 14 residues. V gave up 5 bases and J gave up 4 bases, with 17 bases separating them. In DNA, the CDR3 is TGCAGTGCTGCGAACAGGGAGCACCCCTATGGCTACACCTTC. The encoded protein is CSAANREHPYGYTF.

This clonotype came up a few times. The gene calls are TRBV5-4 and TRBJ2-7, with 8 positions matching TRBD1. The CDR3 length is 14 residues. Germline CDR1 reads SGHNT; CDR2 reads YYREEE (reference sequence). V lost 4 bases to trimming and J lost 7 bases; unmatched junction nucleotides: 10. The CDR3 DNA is TGTGCCAGCAGCCCCCGGACAGGGTTATCTGAGCAGTACTTC. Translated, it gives CASSPRTGLSEQYF.

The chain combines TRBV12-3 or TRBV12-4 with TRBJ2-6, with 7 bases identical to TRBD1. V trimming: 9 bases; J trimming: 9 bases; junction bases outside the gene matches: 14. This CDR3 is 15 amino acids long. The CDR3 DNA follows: TGTGCCAGAATTCGACGACAGGGTGGGATCAACGTCCTGACTTTC. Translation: CARIRRQGGINVLTF.

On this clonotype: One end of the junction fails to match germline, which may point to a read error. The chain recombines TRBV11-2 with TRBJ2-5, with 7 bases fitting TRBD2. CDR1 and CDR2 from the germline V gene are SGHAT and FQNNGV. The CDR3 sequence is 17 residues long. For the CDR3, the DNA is TGTGCTAGCAGCTTATCCCCGGGACTATCGGCACAAGAGACCCAGTACTTC. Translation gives CASSLSPGLSAQETQYF.